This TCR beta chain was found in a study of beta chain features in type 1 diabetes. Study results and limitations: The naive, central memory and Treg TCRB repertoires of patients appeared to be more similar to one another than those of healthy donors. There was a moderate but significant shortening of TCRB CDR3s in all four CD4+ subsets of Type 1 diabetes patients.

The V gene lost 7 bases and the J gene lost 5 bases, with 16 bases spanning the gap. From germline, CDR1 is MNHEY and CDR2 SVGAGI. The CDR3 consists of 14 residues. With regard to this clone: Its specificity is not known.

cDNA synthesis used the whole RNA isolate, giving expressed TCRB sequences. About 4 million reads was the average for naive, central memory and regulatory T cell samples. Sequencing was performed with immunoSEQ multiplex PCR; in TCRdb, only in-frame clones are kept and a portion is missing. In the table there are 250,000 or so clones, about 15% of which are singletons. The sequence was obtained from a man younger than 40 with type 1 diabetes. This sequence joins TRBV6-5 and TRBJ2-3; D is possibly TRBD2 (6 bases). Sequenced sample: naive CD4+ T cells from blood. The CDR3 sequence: CASIGTARGDTQYF. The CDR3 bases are TGTGCCAGCATAGGGACTGCGAGGGGAGATACGCAGTATTTT.